The entry below gives a single T cell receptor (beta chain) sequence along with its context. A read error is the likely source, as a far larger clone sits one nucleotide away. The sample is drawn from a study of shared clonotypes between healthy human individuals. This CDR3 is built from 11 residues. The germline CDR1 and CDR2 sequences are SGHAT and FQNNGV. Genomic DNA belonging to each subset was distributed in equal measure over several immunoSEQ plates. Sequenced by immunoSEQ multiplex PCR; TCRdb stores in-frame clones only, minus some. In the table there are roughly 500,000 clones, about 85% of which are singletons.

Material: PBMCs. The gene calls are TRBV11-2 and TRBJ1-2; no clear D gene. The sequence came from a woman aged 40 to 50 in good health. Some clones in this sample may be carry-over from other donors' samples. The CDR3 spells CASSSLYCYTF. The CDR3 bases are TGTGCCAGCAGCTCCCTCTATTGCTACACCTTC. Looking up the rest from reference TRBV11-2 and TRBJ1-2 gives the full variable domain: EAGVAQSPRYKIIEKRQSVAFWCNPISGHATLYWYQQILGQGPKLLIQFQNNGVVDDSQLPKDRFSAERLKGVDSTLKIQPAKLEDSAVYLCASSSLYCYTFGSGTRLTVV.